This record looks at one TCR beta chain sequence and its context. Per the study methods: By means of reference gene primer amplification, nucleated cell counts were estimated. Sequencing used immunoSEQ multiplex PCR; TCRdb keeps in-frame clones, though not all of them. Clonal size and the V and J genes are those of that table, whereas D and trimming came from the DNA. The sample holds around 72,000 clones, around 76% seen once. This specimen belongs to a study of blood T cell repertoires in COVID-19. Whole-study context: Both acute and convalescent COVID-19 samples were obtained from the United States, Italy and Spain. Sources were T cells, B-cell-depleted T cells, or PBMCs; the material itself was cDNA or gDNA.

Germline CDR1 SNHLY, CDR2 FYNNEI. The CDR3 runs to 13 residues. The V gene lost 6 bases and the J gene lost 3 bases, with 11 bases spanning the gap. The sequence was obtained from a human donor in a cohort sampled during active COVID-19. What was sequenced was peripheral blood. V is TRBV2 and J is TRBJ1-2, with unresolved D. This CDR3 reads CASSSRPDYGYTF. CDR3 in DNA: TGTGCCAGCAGCTCCAGGCCAGACTATGGCTACACCTTC.